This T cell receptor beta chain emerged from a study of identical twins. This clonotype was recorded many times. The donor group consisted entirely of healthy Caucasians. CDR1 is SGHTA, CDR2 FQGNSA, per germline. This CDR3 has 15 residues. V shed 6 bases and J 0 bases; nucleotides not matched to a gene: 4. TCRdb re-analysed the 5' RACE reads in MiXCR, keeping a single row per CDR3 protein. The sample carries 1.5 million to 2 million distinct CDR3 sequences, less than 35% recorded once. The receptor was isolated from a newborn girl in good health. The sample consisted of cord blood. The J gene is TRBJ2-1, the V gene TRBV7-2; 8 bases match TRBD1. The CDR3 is CASSTDRGSYNEQFF. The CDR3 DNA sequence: TGTGCCAGCAGTACCGACAGGGGCTCCTACAATGAGCAGTTCTTC.